Described below is a single T cell receptor (beta chain) sequence and its context. What it binds is not known. This sample was taken from a study of T cell repertoires in cytomegalovirus infection. Whole-study context: Use of recently identified HLA-C-restricted and well-studied HLA-B-restricted CMV epitopes was part of the study. Both a matching HLA type and CMV infection were indicated by public TCR beta signatures.

In TCRdb, the reads were re-called with MiXCR into one record per CDR3 protein. The table has roughly 920,000 distinct CDR3 sequences, around 30% seen once; the top ten hold around 15%. Study-wide findings and caveats: Identification of carriers of CMV plus the relevant HLA was performed using cumulative public TCR beta family frequency. HLA-C-restricted CMV clonotypes gave the most frequent clonotype in two of eight donors.

The CDR3 consists of 13 residues. Between the trimmed V and J ends, which lost 6 bases and 4 bases, there was a span of 12 bases. Germline CDR1 is MNHEY and CDR2 is SMNVEV (reference sequence). This chain uses TRBV27 with TRBJ1-1; D gene ambiguous. Here the sequenced sample was cultured CD8+ T cells from PBMCs, taken from culture after CMV antigen stimulation. The receptor comes from a human donor in good health (CMV status not recorded). Some clones in this sample may be carry-over from other donors' samples. For the CDR3, the DNA is TGTGCCAGCAGCTCCCAACCCAGCACTGAAGCTTTCTTT. It codes for CASSSQPSTEAFF.